This T cell receptor (beta chain) was captured by sequencing in a study of blood T cell repertoires in COVID-19. In the study overall: The origin of the acute and convalescent COVID-19 samples was the United States, Italy and Spain. In each case, the material was cDNA or gDNA derived from T cells, B-cell-depleted T cells, or PBMCs.

J gave up 5 bases and V 10 bases, and 10 bases lay outside the gene matches. Germline V gene sequence: CDR1 MNHEY, CDR2 SMNVEV (reference sequence). CDR3 size: 13 residues. Study processing details: For nucleated cells, counts were estimated from reference gene primer amplification. Sequencing used immunoSEQ multiplex PCR; TCRdb keeps in-frame clones, though not all of them. The D gene and trimming were derived from the DNA, and the V and J assignments and clone size from that table. The sample holds about 250,000 clones, nearly 90% seen once. The sequence derives from a man younger than 35 with active or convalescent COVID-19. What was sequenced was peripheral blood. The rearrangement uses TRBV27 and TRBJ2-5; TRBD1 aligns across 7 bases. CDR3 residues: CATSTGSRETQYF. The CDR3 DNA is TGTGCCACTTCGACAGGGTCAAGGGAGACCCAGTACTTC.